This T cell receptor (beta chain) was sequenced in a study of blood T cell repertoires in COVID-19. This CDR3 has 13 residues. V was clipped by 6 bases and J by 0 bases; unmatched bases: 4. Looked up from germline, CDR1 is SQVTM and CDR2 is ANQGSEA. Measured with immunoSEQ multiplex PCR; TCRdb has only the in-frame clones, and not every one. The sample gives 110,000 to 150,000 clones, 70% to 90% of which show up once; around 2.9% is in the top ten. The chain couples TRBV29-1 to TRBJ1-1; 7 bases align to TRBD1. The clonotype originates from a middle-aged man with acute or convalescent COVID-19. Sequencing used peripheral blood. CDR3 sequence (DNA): TGCAGCGTGGAACAGGGGATGAACACTGAAGCTTTCTTT. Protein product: CSVEQGMNTEAFF.